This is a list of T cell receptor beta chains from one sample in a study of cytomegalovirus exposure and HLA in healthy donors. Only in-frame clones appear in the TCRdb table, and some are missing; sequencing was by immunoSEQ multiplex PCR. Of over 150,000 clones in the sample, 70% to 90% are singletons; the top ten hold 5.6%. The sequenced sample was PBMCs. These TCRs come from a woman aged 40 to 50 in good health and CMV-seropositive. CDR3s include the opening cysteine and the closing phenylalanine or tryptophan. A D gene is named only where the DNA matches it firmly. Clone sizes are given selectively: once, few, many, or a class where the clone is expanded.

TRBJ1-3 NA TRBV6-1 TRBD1 TGTGCCAGCAGGGAAAGGGACAGGGCTGGAAACACCATATATTTT CASRERDRAGNTIYF
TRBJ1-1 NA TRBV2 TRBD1 TGTGCCAGCAACTTACGGACAGGGGGGGATTTCTTT CASNLRTGGDFF
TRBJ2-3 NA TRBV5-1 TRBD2 TGCGCCAGCCGCCGCGGGGGGGGAACCACAGATACGCAGTATTTT CASRRGGGTTDTQYF
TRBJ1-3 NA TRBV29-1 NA TGCAGCGCCAGGGAACACTCTGGAAACACCATATATTTT CSAREHSGNTIYF
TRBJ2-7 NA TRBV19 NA TGTGCCAGTAGTGCACAGGGAAAAGGTGAGGTAGTGCAGTACTTC CASSAQGKGEVVQYF
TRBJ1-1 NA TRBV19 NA TGTGCCAGTAGTATTGGGGGCCTGAACACTGAAGCTTTCTTT CASSIGGLNTEAFF
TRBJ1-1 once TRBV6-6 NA TGTGCCAGCAGCCCCAGCGGGGAAGCTTTCTTT CASSPSGEAFF
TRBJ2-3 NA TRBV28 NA TGTGCCAGCTCCACGACTAGTTTCTTCTTATCGGGGCGAGAGGCGCCTACGCAGTATTTT CASSTTSFFLSGREAPTQYF
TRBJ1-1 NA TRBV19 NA TGTGCCAGTACCTCTGGGGGGGTGAGCACTGAAGCTTTCTTT CASTSGGVSTEAFF
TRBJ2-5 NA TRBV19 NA TGTGCCAGTAGTATGCAGGGAACCCAAGAGACCCAGTACTTC CASSMQGTQETQYF
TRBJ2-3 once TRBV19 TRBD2 TGTGCCCCAAAGAAGCGGGAGGGCCATTCGGGCACAGATACGCAGTATTTT CAPKKREGHSGTDTQYF